This passage covers 2 T cell receptor beta chains from one sample sequenced in a study of early T cells in non-severe SARS-CoV-2 infection. Using its own MiXCR run on the 5' RACE reads, TCRdb lists one record per CDR3 protein. Of tens of thousands of distinct CDR3 sequences in the sample, about 6% are singletons; the top ten hold about 3%. This sample comprised whole blood, obtained at baseline. Receptors originate from an adult who was a healthcare worker with PCR-confirmed SARS-CoV-2 infection or an uninfected control (not recorded which).

This clonotype turned up a few times. In DNA form, the CDR3 reads TGTGCCACCAGCAGAGATAGAGGCCAAGAGACCCAGTACTTC. Translated, it gives CATSRDRGQETQYF. The V gene is TRBV15, the J gene TRBJ2-5; D not resolved. Trimming cost V 0 bases and J 1 base, with 6 bases left between them. Germline V CDR1 and CDR2: LNHNV, YYDKDF (reference sequence). This CDR3 region has 14 residues.

This clonotype appeared many times. The chain joins TRBV4-2 to TRBJ1-1, with a weak D call TRBD1 (5 bases). The germline CDR1 and CDR2 sequences are LGHNA and YNFKEQ. This CDR3 region has 17 residues. Trimming left V 4 bases short and J 8 bases short, with 26 bases between. The CDR3 loop reads CASSPRGSFLGWGEAFF. Here the CDR3 DNA reads TGTGCCAGCAGCCCGAGGGGCAGCTTCCTAGGCTGGGGAGAAGCTTTCTTT.